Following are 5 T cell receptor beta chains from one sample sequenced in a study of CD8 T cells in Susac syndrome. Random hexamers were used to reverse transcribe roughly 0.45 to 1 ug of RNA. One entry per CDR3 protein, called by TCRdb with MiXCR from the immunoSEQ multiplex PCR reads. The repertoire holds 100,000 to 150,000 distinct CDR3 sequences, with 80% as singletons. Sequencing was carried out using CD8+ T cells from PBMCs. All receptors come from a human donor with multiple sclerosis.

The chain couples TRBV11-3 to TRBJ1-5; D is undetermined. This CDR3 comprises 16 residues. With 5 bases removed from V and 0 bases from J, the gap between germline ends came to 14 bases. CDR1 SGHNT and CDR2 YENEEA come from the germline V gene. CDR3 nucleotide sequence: TGTGCCAGCAGCCAGTCACACATTTATAGCAATCAGCCCCAGCATTTT. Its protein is CASSQSHIYSNQPQHF.

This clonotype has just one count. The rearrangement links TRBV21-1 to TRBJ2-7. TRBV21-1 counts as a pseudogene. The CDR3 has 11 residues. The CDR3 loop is CASSKGYEQYV. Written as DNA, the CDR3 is TGTGCCAGCAGCAAAGGGTACGAGCAGTACGTC.

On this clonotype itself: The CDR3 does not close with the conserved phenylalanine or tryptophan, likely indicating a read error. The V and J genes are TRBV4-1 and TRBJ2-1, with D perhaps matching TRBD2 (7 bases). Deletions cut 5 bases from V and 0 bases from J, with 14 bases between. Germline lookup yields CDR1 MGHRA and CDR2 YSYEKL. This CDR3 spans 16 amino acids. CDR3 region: CASSIDAGASYNEQFL. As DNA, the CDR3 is TGCGCCAGCAGCATCGACGCGGGGGCCTCCTACAATGAGCAGTTCCTC.

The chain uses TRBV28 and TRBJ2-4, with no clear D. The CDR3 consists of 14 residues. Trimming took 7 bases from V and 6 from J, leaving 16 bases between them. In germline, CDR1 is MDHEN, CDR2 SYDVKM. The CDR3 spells CASNRLGFRNIQYF. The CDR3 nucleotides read TGTGCCAGCAATCGGTTGGGGTTTAGAAACATTCAGTACTTC.

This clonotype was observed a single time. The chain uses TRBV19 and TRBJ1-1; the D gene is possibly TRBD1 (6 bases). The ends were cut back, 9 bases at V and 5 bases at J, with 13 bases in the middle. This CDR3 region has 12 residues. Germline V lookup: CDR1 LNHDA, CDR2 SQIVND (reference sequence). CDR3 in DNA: TGTGCCAGCAGGGGCTGGGGAACTGAAGCTTTCTTT. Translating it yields CASRGWGTEAFF. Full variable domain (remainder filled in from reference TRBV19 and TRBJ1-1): DGGITQSPKYLFRKEGQNVTLSCEQNLNHDAMYWYRQDPGQGLRLIYYSQIVNDFQKGDIAEGYSVSREKKESFPLTVTSAQKNPTAFYLCASRGWGTEAFFGQGTRLTVV.